This TCR beta chain derives from a study of shared clonotypes between healthy human individuals (dated by TCRdb to the early 2020s). Concerning the study at large: A few men and a couple of women, aged 18 to 49 years, made up the cohort. Each donor's leukapheresis produced roughly between about 0.8 and 8.9 billion PBMCs. Different laboratories and diverse techniques were used to prepare libraries and sequence TCR repertoires, to increase sequencing depth and limit assay-specific biases. To estimate repertoire size and how much clonotypes are shared between individuals, the study performed deep sequencing of blood TCR repertoires from a handful of healthy adults. For each donor, three plates each were used for CD4 naive and CD4 memory, two plates were used for CD8 naive, and one plate was used for CD8 memory. Overall study results and their limits: Only blood was sampled, and tissue TCR repertoires likely differ from those in blood. The small number of donors limited the genetic and exposure-history diversity represented. Clonotypes shared by all four sorted-subset donors showed higher generation probabilities than non-shared clonotypes. Naive subsets generally had larger estimated clonotype richness than memory subsets. Pairwise subsampling indicated that sequencing depth was expected to affect the degree of clonotype sharing among donors. Even with the large sequencing depth, rarefaction of the sorted-subset datasets indicated that sequencing was incomplete. Roughly 5.2% of naive CD4, around 3.5% of naive CD8, around 2.3% of memory CD4, and roughly 0.4% of memory CD8 clonotypes were shared across several donors.

Measured from the cysteine to the phenylalanine, the CDR3 is 18 residues long. Only the CDR3 part of the read is kept: 54 bases, read in frame from the first base. CDR1 and CDR2, per the germline V gene, are MGHRA and YSYEKL. Trimming leaves V shorter by 4 bases and J shorter by 4 bases, with the junction holding 16 bases beyond the gene matches. TCR CDR3 regions were amplified from genomic DNA by multiplex PCR using the deep immunoSEQ assay. Extracted genomic DNA from each cell subset was distributed evenly across all wells of several immunoSEQ 96-well plates, and each plate was treated as a replicate. For sorted subsets, approximately 210 ng genomic DNA, equal to some 30,000 T cell genomes, was loaded into each replicate PCR. The purified libraries were quantified using a Qubit 3.0 fluorometer, sized with a Bioanalyzer 2100, and then quantified again using the KAPA Library Quantification kit. A separate single-read 150-cycle Illumina NextSeq 550 flow cell was used to sequence each immunoSEQ 96-well plate. The original methods were these. Because the immunoSEQ output included only junctional sequences and no quality scores, the filtering could not be the same as the filtering used for full-length reads. Sequences were annotated with PyIR, a Python wrapper for IgBLAST v1.9, using IMGT germline references to assign V/J genes and CDR3. Reads were removed for weak V/J assignments (E-value above 1e-6), missing CDR3, stop codons, out-of-frame junctions, or ambiguous translated residues. A V3J clonotype was defined by an identical inferred V gene, J gene, and CDR3 amino acid sequence. The percentage overlap between two repertoires was calculated by dividing the number of shared unique clonotypes by the size of the smaller repertoire. Richness of each repertoire was evaluated using RTK rarefaction, the Chao1 estimator, and Recon v2.1 estimates of unobserved clonotypes. OLGA was used to compute generation probabilities for all TCRbeta clonotypes that the gDNA method yielded from a few donors. The immuneACCESS repertoire file appears here via TCRdb, limited to in-frame rearrangements. These files lack a portion of the clones; in checked studies, under half of the deficit traces to unresolved V genes, and the cause of the others is not known. The V and J calls and clone size come from that table; D and trimming were worked out from the DNA. Present in this sample are roughly 1,800,000 clones, about 95% of which were seen just once. Jointly, the top ten make up more than 0.9% of the sample.

For the CD8 naive samples, CD45RO-negative cells were positively selected for CCR7, yielding a CD45RA+CCR7+ population from which TemRA cells were excluded. The donors were healthy, HIV-negative adults with no recently reported acute infections or vaccinations. Every donor was a Caucasian adult living in Nashville, Tennessee, USA. After blood collection by leukapheresis, PBMCs were isolated using Ficoll-Histopaque density gradient centrifugation and then cryopreserved in the vapor phase of liquid nitrogen. Analytical flow cytometry was used to check the purity and quantity of every magnetically sorted T cell population. Each sorted fraction had its genomic DNA isolated and then quantified by UV absorbance on a Nanodrop 2000c. With regard to this clone: Its antigen is unknown. No base quality information exists; no much larger clone differs at one position.

The rearranged chain carries TRBV4-1 and TRBJ2-7; TRBD2 matches 10 bases in the middle. Sequencing was carried out using naive CD8+ T cells sorted from blood. What the cell subset or site label conveys for this sample: CD45RA+CCR7+. The source is a man aged 18 to 30 in good health. The nucleotide sequence reads TGCGCCAGCAGCCGTAAACTATTTGGGCTAGCGGGGGTTTACGAGCAGTACTTC. This encodes CASSRKLFGLAGVYEQYF.